These T cell receptor beta chains were read from a single sample in a study of post-analysis software for immune sequencing data. From the PCR reads, TCRdb called clonotypes with MiXCR, one entry per CDR3 protein. The data hold 750,000 to 950,000 distinct CDR3 sequences, with 40% to 55% observed a single time. The sample comprised blood. The receptor source for this set is a girl aged 10-17 years with multiple sclerosis. Both conserved end residues are trimmed from each CDR3.

TRBJ2-2,TRBV12-3/TRBV12-4,ASSLRPGELF
TRBJ2-1,TRBV12-3/TRBV12-4,ASRSGLAGPDEQF
-,TRBV5-1,ASSVTETTEQY
TRBJ2-5,TRBV7-2,ASSLNQGDEQY
TRBJ2-3,TRBV20-1,SARIASSTDTQY
TRBJ2-2,TRBV5-1,ASSAGTTNTGELF
TRBJ2-7,TRBV5-1,ASRVWAESHEQY
TRBJ1-2,TRBV4-3,ASSQEQGARGYT
TRBJ1-4,TRBV15,ATRTATNEKLF
TRBJ2-7,TRBV29-1,SVGTSDSYEQY
TRBJ2-6,TRBV9,ASSPLALASSGANVLT
TRBJ1-1,TRBV5-1,ASSLETGSPEAF
TRBJ1-2,TRBV29-1,SVGGQGEGYGYT
TRBJ2-1,TRBV12-3/TRBV12-4,ASSLDDLAGGPGDIYNEQF
TRBJ1-2,TRBV29-1,SVGRNGYT
TRBJ1-2,TRBV9,ASSVVKDGGYGYT
TRBJ2-1,TRBV29-1,SVEVLAGFDNEQF
TRBJ2-5,TRBV6-2/TRBV6-3,ASSPIDLEETQY
TRBJ1-1,TRBV20-1,SAREGGRGTEAF
TRBJ2-3,TRBV6-5,ASSYLSPNTDTQY
TRBJ2-7,TRBV6-5,ASSYSRTGVIYEQY
TRBJ2-3,TRBV15,ATSRVSGDTDTRY
TRBJ2-1,TRBV7-6,ASSNKAGPTPEQF
TRBJ2-1,TRBV29-1,SVEILEREQF
TRBJ2-1,TRBV6-5,ASSSGLGGYNEQF
TRBJ2-1,TRBV5-1,ASSPITSGRNAEQF
TRBJ1-5,TRBV20-1,SASEGAGQPQH
TRBJ2-5,TRBV5-5,ASSRSGSRETQY
TRBJ2-3,TRBV5-1,ASSLVGVTRTDTQY
TRBJ2-5,TRBV9,ASSFDSDQETQY
TRBJ2-1,TRBV4-3,ASSQGGSVDEQF
-,TRBV20-1,SAFTGGGEQY
TRBJ1-2,TRBV29-1,SAEGVKDGYT
TRBJ2-5,TRBV27,ASSSLSPSAGMGETQY
TRBJ1-4,TRBV7-8,ASSLAATGEKLF
TRBJ2-3,TRBV9,ASSVGTSGVDTQY
TRBJ1-2,TRBV9,ASSGTVGQIISGYT
TRBJ1-2,TRBV29-1,SVPGQTNHSNQYGYT
TRBJ1-1,TRBV6-5,ASSYAGQNTEAF
TRBJ1-5,TRBV14,ASSRSGVNQPQH
TRBJ2-1,TRBV12-3/TRBV12-4,ASSFWTRDRQF
TRBJ1-1,TRBV2,ASIRAF
TRBJ2-3,TRBV29-1,SVEDWGTGDTDTQY
TRBJ1-2,TRBV9,ASSGTYGYT
TRBJ2-3,TRBV30,AWSVVAGAQY
-,TRBV4-2,ASSQGEGGGEQY
TRBJ1-2,TRBV12-3/TRBV12-4,ASSPTGGSYGYT
TRBJ2-1,TRBV27,ATGLALNEQF
TRBJ2-3,TRBV20-1,SASLGGSTDTQY
TRBJ2-5,TRBV3-1,ASSQTSPGETQY
TRBJ2-7,TRBV28,ASTSGGPAYEQY
TRBJ2-1,TRBV20-1,SARGLAGVFGRGYNEQF
TRBJ2-1,TRBV29-1,SVESRGQGYNEQF